Below, 10 T cell receptor beta chains from the same sample are listed, as sequenced in a study of blood T cell repertoires in COVID-19 (dated by TCRdb to 2020 to 2022). Libraries were made using the immunoSEQ multiplex PCR assay. TCRdb took this table from immuneACCESS and kept in-frame rearrangements with V and J called. Such tables lack part of the clones; where checked against another copy, unresolved V genes explain under half of the gap, and the rest is unexplained. This sample comprises 120,000 or so clones, about two thirds of them detected only once. Jointly, the top ten make up 0.75% to 0.9% of the sample. The material sequenced was peripheral blood. The origin of the receptors is a human donor with acute or convalescent COVID-19. The donor label of this sample is uncertain.

The V call is TRBV11-2, the J call TRBJ2-3; 7 bases are a match to TRBD2. The CDR3 contains 15 residues. CDR1 is SGHAT, CDR2 FQNNGV, per germline. V was clipped by 1 base and J by 4 bases; unmatched bases: 5. The CDR3 here is CASSLVGGRADTQYF. The CDR3, as DNA: TGTGCCAGCAGCTTAGTGGGAGGGCGCGCAGATACGCAGTATTTT.

This rearrangement joins TRBV29-1 to TRBJ1-1, with D maybe TRBD1 (5 bases). Trimming removed 5 bases from V and 4 bases from J, with 17 bases in between. CDR3 size: 14 residues. Looked up from germline, CDR1 is SQVTM and CDR2 is ANQGSEA. In DNA, the CDR3 is TGCAGCGTTTCGGGACCCGGGGGTGGCACTGAAGCTTTCTTT. This gives the protein CSVSGPGGGTEAFF.

This rearrangement joins TRBV7-8 to TRBJ1-1; 8 nucleotides line up with TRBD1. This CDR3 region has 15 residues. Germline loops: CDR1 SGHVS, CDR2 FQNEAQ. V lost 3 bases to trimming and J lost 1 base; unmatched junction nucleotides: 4. The CDR3 sequence: CASSLTGARNTEAFF. The CDR3 nucleotides read TGTGCCAGCAGCTTGACAGGGGCTCGGAACACTGAAGCTTTCTTT. Filled out from reference TRBV7-8 and TRBJ1-1, the complete variable domain reads GAGVSQSPRYKVAKRGQDVALRCDPISGHVSLFWYQQALGQGPEFLTYFQNEAQLDKSGLPSDRFFAERPEGSVSTLKIQRTQQEDSAVYLCASSLTGARNTEAFFGQGTRLTVV.

V usage is TRBV6-1 and J usage is TRBJ1-2; maybe TRBD1 (6 bases). This CDR3 region has 17 residues. In germline, CDR1 is MNHNS, CDR2 SASEGT. V was pared by 3 bases and J by 4 bases, with 21 bases between. The CDR3, as DNA: TGTGCCAGCAGTGACAGGGGTCAACAGTCAACTGCCTATGGCTACACCTTC. This translates into CASSDRGQQSTAYGYTF.

The J gene is TRBJ1-5, the V gene TRBV29-1; the D is unclear. The germline V and J ends were trimmed by 7 bases and 3 bases, with 10 bases remaining between them. This CDR3 comprises 12 residues. Germline assignment: CDR1 SQVTM and CDR2 ANQGSEA. In DNA form, the CDR3 reads TGCAGCGCCGGAGCGCCCAATCAGCCCCAGCATTTT. It is translated as CSAGAPNQPQHF.

Only one count was recorded for this clone. The V gene is TRBV9, the J gene TRBJ1-4; 8 bases map to TRBD1. CDR1 is SGDLS, CDR2 YYNGEE, per germline. The CDR3 spans 15 residues. V was clipped by 4 bases and J by 7 bases; unmatched bases: 9. CDR3 protein: CASSPEAGGGEKLFF. The CDR3 DNA sequence: TGTGCCAGCAGCCCAGAGGCAGGGGGCGGTGAAAAACTGTTTTTT.

The gene calls are TRBV3-1 (or the pseudogene TRBV3-2) and TRBJ1-2, with 7 bases aligning to TRBD1. The germline V gene has CDR1 LGHDT and CDR2 YNNKEL (reference sequence). The CDR3 extends over 16 amino acids. Unmatched junction bases numbered 14, after V lost 6 bases and J lost 4 bases. CDR3 sequence (DNA): TGTGCCAGCAGTTCCAGAAGGGGGCGAGGGCCCTATGGCTACACCTTC. Its translation: CASSSRRGRGPYGYTF.

This clone is medium-sized by share. V usage is TRBV7-9 and J usage is TRBJ1-6; perhaps TRBD1 as D (5 bases). V shed 1 base and J shed 10 bases, with 8 bases lying between them. The germline V gene has CDR1 SEHNR and CDR2 FQNEAQ (reference sequence). The CDR3 extends over 13 amino acids. DNA for the CDR3: TGTGCCAGCAGCTTAGGGACAACCTCACCCCTCCACTTT. Translation gives CASSLGTTSPLHF.

V and J are TRBV19 and TRBJ1-1, with D possibly being TRBD1 (5 bases). V lost 4 bases and J lost 5, with 17 bases in between. The CDR3 covers 15 residues. Germline V CDR1 and CDR2: LNHDA, SQIVND (reference sequence). DNA for the CDR3: TGTGCCAGTAGTACTTGGTCAGGGCAGGAGACTGAAGCTTTCTTT. This gives the protein CASSTWSGQETEAFF.

The chain joins TRBV24-1 to TRBJ2-3; D unresolved. The V end lost 4 bases, the J end lost 5 bases, and 15 bases lay between the germline ends. From germline, CDR1 is KGHDR and CDR2 SFDVKD. This CDR3 spans 15 amino acids. CDR3 loop: CATSDPGPSRDTQYF. In DNA, the CDR3 is TGTGCCACCAGTGACCCCGGTCCTTCTCGAGATACGCAGTATTTT.